This TCR beta chain was documented in a study of blood T cell repertoires in COVID-19 (dated by TCRdb to 2019 to 2021). Background on the whole study: Samples covering the acute and convalescent phases of COVID-19 were provided by collaborators in the United States, Italy and Spain. The repertoires were released in a freely available public database intended as a resource for research on the immune response to SARS-CoV-2. Where available, HLA class I and class II types were obtained from metadata supplied by the sample provider rather than from assay-based typing. The material from the prospective study consisted of cDNA or gDNA derived from T cells, B-cell-depleted T cells, or PBMCs. Samples were obtained from the ongoing ImmuneRACE study (first 160 participants) and from about 1,300 subjects provided by 6 global collaborators. A de-identified subject ID, COVID-19 status, age in years and sex were almost always included in the sample metadata. The dataset comprised deeply sampled blood TCRbeta repertoires from subjects exposed to, actively infected with, or recovered from COVID-19. The full study reports these points: The amount of clinical and demographic metadata varied by source and participant and was provided uncurated.

Via the germline V gene, CDR1 is SGHTA and CDR2 FQGNSA. The junction carries 14 bases between V and J, which are trimmed by 1 base and 5 bases respectively. Reading from cysteine to phenylalanine, the CDR3 counts 15 amino acids. The CDR3 DNA has 45 bases and is translated from base 1. Whole blood was collected in K2EDTA tubes by collaborating institutions according to the institutions' own protocols. For TCRbeta analysis, collaborator samples were shipped as frozen whole blood, as isolated PBMCs, or as DNA extracted from either sample type. About this clone: No cognate antigen has been identified for it. Base qualities were left out, and no much larger clone turns up one base away.

TCRbeta CDR3 regions were amplified from genomic DNA by means of the immunoSEQ Assay, a bias-controlled multiplex PCR. Per the source publication's procedure: The number of nucleated cells in each sample was estimated from the amplification of reference gene primers within the assay. To quantify the absolute abundance of each unique TCRbeta CDR3 rearrangement, sequence reads were collapsed and filtered. For each sample, productive Simpson clonality was calculated as the square root of Simpson's diversity index across productive rearrangements. The clones in this table, taken by TCRdb from immuneACCESS, are in-frame only. Not every clone is retained; where verified, under half of the shortfall comes from an unresolved V gene, and the cause of the rest is unknown. V and J calls and clone size are as listed in that table; D and trimming were resolved from the DNA. Counted in this sample were about 160,000 clones; 65% to 80% of them appeared once. 8.1% of the sample comes from the top ten.

Sequencing was performed on peripheral blood. The sequence was collected from a man between 60 and 75 years old with acute or convalescent COVID-19. The sequence joins TRBV7-2 to TRBJ1-2; the best D guess is TRBD1, with 5 bases matching. The nucleotide sequence reads as follows: TGTGCCAGCAGCTTAGACGGGGGACTAGTATATGGCTACACCTTC. Its protein reads: CASSLDGGLVYGYTF. With the rest looked up from the reference TRBV7-2 and TRBJ1-2 genes rather than sequenced, the full variable domain is GAGVSQSPSNKVTEKGKDVELRCDPISGHTALYWYRQSLGQGLEFLIYFQGNSAPDKSGLPSDRFSAERTGGSVSTLTIQRTQQEDSAVYLCASSLDGGLVYGYTFGSGTRLTVV.